This T cell receptor (beta chain) was identified in a study of cytomegalovirus exposure and HLA in healthy donors. Across the study: Caucasian-associated ancestry cluster membership applied to about four fifths of nearly 400 genotyped donors.

V was shortened by 5 bases and J by 8 bases, with 15 bases between the two germline ends. The CDR3 has 14 amino acids. The germline gives CDR1 SEHNR, CDR2 FQNEAQ (reference sequence). The study ran its PCR with 60 Vbeta and 13 Jbeta primers. TCRdb's table, derived via immunoSEQ multiplex PCR, lists solely in-frame clones and lacks some. Here the sample spans approximately 200,000 clones, around 79% being singletons. The sequence was collected from a woman in her thirties in good health and CMV-seropositive. The chain has TRBV7-9 and TRBJ1-4; D might be TRBD1 (5 bases). Sequences were obtained from PBMCs. The CDR3 reads CASSPEGEREKLFF. The CDR3 nucleotides read TGTGCCAGCAGCCCCGAAGGGGAAAGGGAAAAACTGTTTTTT.